This T cell receptor (beta chain) emerged from a study of blood T cells in healthy people across ages. Overall study findings and caveats: Older age coincided with a roughly linear decline in TCR beta diversity per million T cells.

Germline values: CDR1 LNHNV, CDR2 YYDKDF (reference sequence). V dropped 0 bases and J dropped 3; count of bases not matched to a gene: 1. The CDR3 covers 16 residues. A sample-barcoded 5' primer and a J-beta primer mix were used in a second PCR of about 7 to 12 cycles. TCRdb re-derived calls from the 5' RACE reads in MiXCR, one entry per CDR3 protein. The data show 1.5 million to 2 million distinct CDR3 sequences, with roughly 30% seen just once and approximately 10% held by the top ten. Comment on this clonotype: No antigen is known for it.

The chain is built from TRBV15 and TRBJ2-1, with 11 bases identical to TRBD2. The source is a woman aged 25 to 39 in good health. The specimen sequenced was blood. This CDR3 reads CATSRDGTSGYNEQFF. The CDR3 nucleotides are TGTGCCACCAGCAGAGATGGGACTAGCGGCTACAATGAGCAGTTCTTC.